This T cell receptor (beta chain) originates from a study of control samples from healthy donors and cancer patients. Produced via immunoSEQ multiplex PCR; TCRdb's table is partial and in-frame only. The sample lists over 55,000 clones, less than 95% occurring once. This CDR3 spans 15 amino acids. Germline CDR1 is MGHRA and CDR2 is YSYEKL. Trimming removed 1 base at V and 9 bases at J, with 16 bases between. This clonotype was sampled from a man aged 25 to 40 with colorectal cancer. The specimen sequenced was PBMCs. The J gene is TRBJ1-5, the V gene TRBV4-1; D is unclear. The CDR3: CASSQAPGSARPQHF. The CDR3 nucleotides read TGCGCCAGCAGCCAAGCCCCGGGATCTGCGAGGCCCCAGCATTTT.